The clone carrying this TCR beta chain was recorded a few times. Its cognate antigen is unknown. TCRdb's copy holds only in-frame clones and misses some; the assay was immunoSEQ multiplex PCR. The table shows tens of thousands of clones, with 75% to 85% occurring only once. This specimen comes from a study of T cells in narcolepsy. Study-level background: Healthy controls were enrolled alongside patients with narcolepsy type 1 or type 2. Study results and limitations: Autoreactive clonotypes reportedly recurred in blood of same and different patients, not controls. In some patient and control memory CD4+ samples, autoreactive clones were absent. Same-patient CSF and blood CD4+ T cell clonotypes included HCRT-specific and TRIB2-specific autoreactive ones.

The TCR originated in a human donor with narcolepsy. Sequencing input: CD45RA- memory CD4+ T cells from PBMCs.

The CDR3 is CASSVEWAQETQYF. CDR3 DNA: TGTGCCAGCAGTGTAGAGTGGGCACAAGAGACCCAGTACTTC. This chain connects TRBV6-1 to TRBJ2-5, with unresolved D. Looked up from germline, CDR1 is MNHNS and CDR2 is SASEGT. The CDR3 loop spans 14 amino acids. V was cut by 4 bases and J by 2 bases, with 11 bases left in between.